This is a list of T cell receptor beta chains from one sample in a study of blood T cell repertoires in COVID-19. Using immunoSEQ multiplex PCR, the repertoire was profiled, and TCRdb retains in-frame clones only, with some absent. The sample records 200,000 or so clones, roughly four fifths being singletons. Sequencing input: PBMCs or T cells enriched from blood (not recorded which). All receptors come from a middle-aged woman with acute COVID-19. Each CDR3 is given with its conserved first and last residue. The order of the fields is J gene, V gene, clone size, D gene, CDR3 DNA, CDR3 protein. The D gene is left open where the match is weak. Rows may omit the clone size; those that give it use once, few, many or a size class.

TRBJ1-1	TRBV5-4	-	-	TGTGCCAGCAGCTTGGGGGCCACAGGGTTGAACACTGAAGCTTTCTTT	CASSLGATGLNTEAFF
TRBJ2-1	TRBV30	-	-	TGTGCCTGGAGTGTCGGGCTAGCGGAGCAGTTCTTC	CAWSVGLAEQFF
TRBJ1-4	TRBV7-6	-	TRBD1	TGTGCCAGCAGCTTAAGCCCTTCGGACAGGAGGGGCAGTAGGGAAAAACTGTTTTTT	CASSLSPSDRRGSREKLFF
TRBJ1-2	TRBV2	-	TRBD1	TGTGCCAGCATAAGGACAGGGGAGGGCTACACCTTC	CASIRTGEGYTF
TRBJ1-2	TRBV30	-	TRBD1	TGTGCCTGGAGCGCGAGACAGGGGGTTAACTATGGCTACACCTTC	CAWSARQGVNYGYTF
TRBJ2-7	TRBV28	few	-	TGTGCCAGCAGTATTAGCGATTACGAGCAGTACTTC	CASSISDYEQYF
TRBJ2-7	TRBV7-2	-	TRBD1	TGTGCCAGCAGCTTAGCGGGACAGTCCTACGAGCAGTACTTC	CASSLAGQSYEQYF
TRBJ2-7	TRBV10-3	-	-	TGTGCCATCAGTGAGTCGTCACAGGAGTATGGCGAGCAGTACTTC	CAISESSQEYGEQYF
TRBJ1-2	TRBV30	-	TRBD1	TGTGCCTGGAGTGTAAAGGGGGCGCAGGAGGGCTACACCTTC	CAWSVKGAQEGYTF
TRBJ2-2	TRBV4-3	-	TRBD2	TGCGCCAGCAGCCAAGAAATCCACGGGACTAGCGGAATCGGGGAGCTGTTTTTT	CASSQEIHGTSGIGELFF
TRBJ2-3	TRBV6-4	once	TRBD2	TGTGCCAGCAGCGATAGCGGGAGCCCCACAGATACGCAGTATTTT	CASSDSGSPTDTQYF
TRBJ2-3	TRBV3-1/TRBV3-2	once	TRBD2	TGTGCCAGCAGCCAAGTTTGCCCCGGGGGGGCCTATCCTCGCACAGATACGCAGTATTTT	CASSQVCPGGAYPRTDTQYF
TRBJ1-5	TRBV5-8	-	-	TGTGCCAGCAGCCAGCGGGGGACTAATCAGCCCCAGCATTTT	CASSQRGTNQPQHF
TRBJ2-1	TRBV3-1/TRBV3-2	-	TRBD1	TGTGCCAGCAGCCAGCCGGACAGGGGGCTTAGCAATGAGCAGTTCTTC	CASSQPDRGLSNEQFF
TRBJ1-1	TRBV7-2	-	-	TGTGCCAGCAGCTTAGAGAAACAGGTGCGAGCTTTCTTT	CASSLEKQVRAFF
TRBJ1-5	TRBV25-1	-	TRBD1	TGTGCCAGCAGTCTGACAGGGAGCAATCAGCCCCAGCATTTT	CASSLTGSNQPQHF
TRBJ2-3	TRBV9	-	TRBD2	TGTGCCAGCAGCCTTTGGACTAGCGGGGGGGCAGATACGCAGTATTTT	CASSLWTSGGADTQYF
TRBJ2-7	TRBV5-6	few	TRBD1	TGTGCCAGCAGCTCACTCCGGGACAGTATATCCTACGAGCAGTACTTC	CASSSLRDSISYEQYF
TRBJ1-6	TRBV3-1/TRBV3-2	-	-	TGTGCCAGCAGCCAAGGCGCTAAGATTAATTCACCCCTCCACTTT	CASSQGAKINSPLHF
TRBJ1-2	TRBV3-1/TRBV3-2	-	-	TGTGCCAGCAGCCAGTCCCCAGGTACCTATGGCTACACCTTC	CASSQSPGTYGYTF
TRBJ1-1	TRBV5-4	-	TRBD1	TGTGCCAGCAGCACGCCGGGACAGGGAGGGACTGAAGCTTTCTTT	CASSTPGQGGTEAFF
TRBJ1-2	TRBV19	-	-	TGTGCCAGTAGTATACGAGGAGGGACGGACTATGGCTACACCTTC	CASSIRGGTDYGYTF
TRBJ2-5	TRBV9	-	-	TGTGCCAGCAGCGCCCGACAGACCCAAGAGACCCAGTACTTC	CASSARQTQETQYF
TRBJ2-3	TRBV21-1	-	-	TGTGCCAGCAGCATTCAGGCGAAGGAAGATACGCAGTATTTT	CASSIQAKEDTQYF
TRBJ1-5	TRBV15	many	-	TGTGCCACCAGCAGGGACAAGGGCAGTAATCAGCCCCAGCATTTT	CATSRDKGSNQPQHF
TRBJ1-4	TRBV27	-	TRBD1	TGTGCCAGCAGGAGAGGGGGCGTCGGTGAAAAACTGTTTTTT	CASRRGGVGEKLFF
TRBJ1-5	TRBV6-6	-	-	TGTGCCAGCACGGACAGTAGCAATCAGCCCCAGCATTTT	CASTDSSNQPQHF
TRBJ2-2	TRBV24-1	-	-	TGTGCCACCAGTGAATTTACAGGTCCGAACACCGGGGAGCTGTTTTTT	CATSEFTGPNTGELFF
TRBJ2-1	TRBV4-3	few	TRBD2	TGCGCCAGCAGCCAAGAAGGCGGGGGTAGCTACAATGAGCAGTTCTTC	CASSQEGGGSYNEQFF
TRBJ2-7	TRBV4-1	-	-	TGCGCCAGCAGCCTCCTCTCGGGACAAGGGTACGAGCAGTACTTC	CASSLLSGQGYEQYF
TRBJ2-7	TRBV9	-	-	TGTGCCAGCAGCCTAAGCACAGGGCGATTCTACGAGCAGTACTTC	CASSLSTGRFYEQYF
TRBJ2-1	TRBV5-6	-	TRBD2	TGTGCCAGCAGCCTTGTAGCGGGAGCTACGAATGAGCAGTTCTTC	CASSLVAGATNEQFF
TRBJ2-1	TRBV14	-	TRBD2	TGTGCCAGCAGCCCCCTAGCGGGCCCCTACAATGAGCAGTTCTTC	CASSPLAGPYNEQFF
TRBJ1-3	TRBV7-9	-	-	TGTGCCAGCTCCGGCTGGGCAGGGGACGGAAACACCATATATTTT	CASSGWAGDGNTIYF
TRBJ1-1	TRBV7-2	-	TRBD1	TGTGCCAGCAGCACAAACAGGGGGGGGACTGAAGCTTTCTTT	CASSTNRGGTEAFF
TRBJ2-2	TRBV11-2	-	-	TGTGCCAGCGCCTCCGGGATCGTCACCGGGGAGCTGTTTTTT	CASASGIVTGELFF
TRBJ2-7	TRBV18	-	TRBD2	TGTGCCAGCTCACCAGGCGGGAGCCCCTACGAGCAGTACTTC	CASSPGGSPYEQYF
TRBJ1-2	TRBV5-1	-	-	TGCGCCAGCAGCGTAACGGGGTTAGGCTATGGCTACACCTTC	CASSVTGLGYGYTF
TRBJ2-7	TRBV6-2/TRBV6-3	-	-	TGTGCCAGCAGTGGGGGACACCGGCTTGCGGGGCAGTACTTC	CASSGGHRLAGQYF
TRBJ2-1	TRBV5-6	-	-	TGTGCCAGCAGCTTGGAGCCTAGCGATGAGCAGTTCTTC	CASSLEPSDEQFF
TRBJ1-6	TRBV11-1	-	TRBD1	TGTGCCAGCAGCCTCCACAGGGGGTATAATTCACCCCTCCACTTT	CASSLHRGYNSPLHF
TRBJ1-5	TRBV6-2/TRBV6-3	-	-	TGTGCCAGCAGCCGCACGCAGGGGAATCAGCCCCAGCATTTT	CASSRTQGNQPQHF
TRBJ1-1	TRBV19	few	-	TGTGCCAGTAGTATTAGCTCGGGAGGGAACACTGAAGCTTTCTTT	CASSISSGGNTEAFF
TRBJ1-2	TRBV25-1	-	-	TGTGCCAGCAGTGAAGGTAGTAACTATGGCTACACCTTC	CASSEGSNYGYTF
TRBJ2-7	TRBV18	once	TRBD1	TGTGCCAGCTCACCAGGGACAGGGTCTACCTACGAGCAGTACTTC	CASSPGTGSTYEQYF
TRBJ2-1	TRBV5-5	-	TRBD2	TGTGCCAGCAGCCGAATGACTAGCGGCTACAATGAGCAGTTCTTC	CASSRMTSGYNEQFF
TRBJ1-1	TRBV12-5	-	-	TGTGCTAGTGGTTTGGGAGGGAACACTGAAGCTTTCTTT	CASGLGGNTEAFF
TRBJ1-3	TRBV19	-	-	TGTGCCAGTAAGGGGCTTGTTGGAAACACCATATATTTT	CASKGLVGNTIYF
TRBJ1-6	TRBV19	-	TRBD1	TGTGCCAGTAGTATCCTGACAGGGAATTCACCCCTCCACTTT	CASSILTGNSPLHF
TRBJ1-2	TRBV6-2/TRBV6-3	-	TRBD1	TGTGCCAGCAGTTACTCACAGGGGGCGTCTGGGTATGGCTACACCTTC	CASSYSQGASGYGYTF
TRBJ1-5	TRBV5-5	-	TRBD1	TGTGCCAGCAGCTTGGGGCCAGGGGGCTTGGGTCAGCCCCAGCATTTT	CASSLGPGGLGQPQHF
TRBJ2-5	TRBV14	-	TRBD1	TGTGCCAGCAGCTGGGACAGGAGAGAGACCCAGTACTTC	CASSWDRRETQYF
TRBJ1-1	TRBV5-4	-	-	TGTGCCAGCAGCCGTGAAAGAGCGGCAAACACTGAAGCTTTCTTT	CASSRERAANTEAFF
TRBJ1-4	TRBV6-5	-	TRBD1	TGTGCCAGCAGGATTCGACAGGGCCTTAATGAAAAACTGTTTTTT	CASRIRQGLNEKLFF
TRBJ2-1	TRBV5-8	few	TRBD2	TGTGCCAGCAGCTTGGCTCTTAGCGGGGTATCCAATGAGCAGTTCTTC	CASSLALSGVSNEQFF
TRBJ1-2	TRBV29-1	many	TRBD1	TGCAGCGTGGAAACCGGGACAGGGGACTATGGCTACACCTTC	CSVETGTGDYGYTF
TRBJ1-5	TRBV30	once	-	TGTGCCTGGAGTGGAGGGGGAGAACAGCCCCAGCATTTT	CAWSGGGEQPQHF